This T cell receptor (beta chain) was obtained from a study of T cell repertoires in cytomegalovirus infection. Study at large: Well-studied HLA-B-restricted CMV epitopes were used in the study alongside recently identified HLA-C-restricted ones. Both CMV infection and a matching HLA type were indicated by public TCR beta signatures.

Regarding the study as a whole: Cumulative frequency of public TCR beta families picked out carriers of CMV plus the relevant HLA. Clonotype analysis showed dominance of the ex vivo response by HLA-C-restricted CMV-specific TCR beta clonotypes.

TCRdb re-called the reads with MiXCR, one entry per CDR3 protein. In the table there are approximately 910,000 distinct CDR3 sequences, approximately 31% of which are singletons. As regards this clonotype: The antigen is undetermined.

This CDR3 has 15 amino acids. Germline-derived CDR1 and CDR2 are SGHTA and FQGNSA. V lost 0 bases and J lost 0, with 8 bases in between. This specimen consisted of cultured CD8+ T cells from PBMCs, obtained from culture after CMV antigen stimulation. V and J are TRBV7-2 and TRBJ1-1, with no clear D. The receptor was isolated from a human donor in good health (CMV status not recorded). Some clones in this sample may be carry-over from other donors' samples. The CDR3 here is CASSLAHELNTEAFF. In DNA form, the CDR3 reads TGTGCCAGCAGCTTAGCGCACGAACTGAACACTGAAGCTTTCTTT.